Following are 13 T cell receptor beta chains from one sample sequenced in a study of control samples from healthy donors and cancer patients. Profiling relied on immunoSEQ multiplex PCR, and the TCRdb table lists in-frame clones only, not all of them. The sample records about 160,000 clones, about 90% being singletons. Sequenced sample: blood. The origin of the receptors is a man under 40 in good health.

The V and J genes are TRBV6-5 and TRBJ2-7; D possibly corresponds to TRBD1 (5 bases). Germline V gives CDR1 MNHEY, CDR2 SVGAGI. The CDR3 contains 14 residues. Trimming removed 0 bases from V and 5 bases from J, with 11 bases in between. The CDR3 bases are TGTGCCAGCAGTTACTCCGGCAGGGTGGACGAGCAGTACTTC. This codes for CASSYSGRVDEQYF.

This chain links TRBV27 with TRBJ1-3; 8 positions match TRBD1. Losses at the gene ends were 5 bases for V and 0 bases for J; bases not matched to a gene: 12. The CDR3 extends over 18 amino acids. Germline CDR1 and CDR2: MNHEY and SMNVEV (reference sequence). In nucleotides, the CDR3 is TGTGCCAGCAGTCCTATCGCTTGGACAGGGAGCTCTGGAAACACCATATATTTT. This gives the protein CASSPIAWTGSSGNTIYF.

This clone was recorded only once. The chain employs TRBV5-4 and TRBJ2-7; 7 bases are a match to TRBD1. This CDR3 comprises 14 residues. CDR1 is SGHNT and CDR2 is YYREEE in the germline V gene (reference sequence). The ends lost 3 bases at V and 4 bases at J; junction bases unmatched: 7. CDR3 region: CASSSRTGSYEQYF. For the CDR3, the DNA is TGTGCCAGCAGCTCGCGGACAGGATCATACGAGCAGTACTTC.

CDR3 protein: CASSYSGQGNNSPLHF. The CDR3 bases are TGTGCCAGCAGTTACTCCGGACAGGGTAATAATTCACCCCTCCACTTT. This sequence joins TRBV6-5 and TRBJ1-6; TRBD1 aligns across 8 bases. The V and J ends lost 0 bases and 5 bases, in that order; junction bases with no gene match: 3. The germline V gene has CDR1 MNHEY and CDR2 SVGAGI. CDR3 length: 16 amino acids.

V gene TRBV10-3 combines with J gene TRBJ1-6, with D possibly being TRBD1 (6 bases). This CDR3 is built from 17 residues. With 6 bases removed from V and 7 bases from J, the gap between germline ends came to 22 bases. Germline V CDR1 and CDR2: ENHRY, SYGVKD. The CDR3 loop reads CAISVGTLDRSNSPLHF. The CDR3 coding sequence is TGTGCCATCAGCGTTGGGACTCTGGACAGATCGAATTCACCCCTCCACTTT.

The chain is built from TRBV18 and TRBJ2-2; D may correspond to TRBD1 or TRBD2 (5 bases each). This CDR3 has 19 amino acids. V gave up 6 bases and J gave up 0 bases, with 23 bases separating them. Germline loops: CDR1 KGHSH, CDR2 LQKENI. The CDR3 here is CASSQSRGALAANTGELFF. For the CDR3, the DNA is TGTGCCAGCTCCCAGTCGAGAGGGGCGCTGGCAGCGAACACCGGGGAGCTGTTTTTT. Using reference TRBV18 and TRBJ2-2 for the parts outside the CDR3, the full variable domain is NAGVMQNPRHLVRRRGQEARLRCSPMKGHSHVYWYRQLPEEGLKFMVYLQKENIIDESGMPKERFSAEFPKEGPSILRIQQVVRGDSAAYFCASSQSRGALAANTGELFFGEGSRLTVL.

This chain links TRBV12-3 or TRBV12-4 with TRBJ1-5; D is ambiguous. V lost 7 bases, J lost 3 bases, and 10 bases lay in between. This CDR3 spans 13 amino acids. DNA for the CDR3: TGTGCCAGCACAAGAAACACCAATCAGCCCCAGCATTTT. Protein product: CASTRNTNQPQHF.

The sample holds one count of this clone. The CDR3 DNA reads as TGTGCCAGCAGTAACACGAACGCCTACGAGCAGTACTTC. Amino acid sequence: CASSNTNAYEQYF. The chain couples TRBV9 to TRBJ2-7; D unresolved. CDR3 length: 13 amino acids. Looked up from germline, CDR1 is SGDLS and CDR2 is YYNGEE. The V and J ends lost 5 bases and 2 bases respectively, with 11 bases between them.

This rearrangement joins TRBV9 to TRBJ2-1; D ambiguous. This CDR3 contains 16 residues. V dropped 0 bases and J dropped 0 bases, with 10 bases sitting between them. Germline lookup yields CDR1 SGDLS and CDR2 YYNGEE. The CDR3 sequence is CASSVANSGSYNEQFF. The CDR3 DNA reads TGTGCCAGCAGCGTAGCAAACTCCGGCTCCTACAATGAGCAGTTCTTC. Supplemented by reference TRBV9 and TRBJ2-1, the full variable domain reads DSGVTQTPKHLITATGQRVTLRCSPRSGDLSVYWYQQSLDQGLQFLIQYYNGEERAKGNILERFSAQQFPDLHSELNLSSLELGDSALYFCASSVANSGSYNEQFFGPGTRLTVL.

This chain links TRBV19 with TRBJ1-3; D is uncertain. V dropped 4 bases and J dropped 0 bases, with 16 bases sitting between them. Germline V lookup: CDR1 LNHDA, CDR2 SQIVND (reference sequence). This CDR3 is 17 amino acids long. CDR3 in DNA: TGTGCCAGTAGTACCAACCTGCCGGGTTTCTCTGGAAACACCATATATTTT. Residues: CASSTNLPGFSGNTIYF.

This clone was counted a single time. The chain employs TRBV25-1 and TRBJ1-1; D uncertain. The CDR3 contains 13 residues. V dropped 3 bases and J dropped 4 bases, with 9 bases sitting between them. The germline V gene encodes CDR1 MGHDK and CDR2 SYGVNS. The CDR3 reads CASSDLAGTEAFF. In DNA form, the CDR3 reads TGTGCCAGCAGTGACTTAGCCGGCACTGAAGCTTTCTTT.

The chain joins TRBV7-9 to TRBJ2-7, with D perhaps matching TRBD1 (6 bases). The V and J ends lost 5 bases and 3 bases respectively, with 11 bases between them. The CDR3 runs to 13 residues. Germline V gives CDR1 SEHNR, CDR2 FQNEAQ (reference sequence). CDR3 in amino acids: CASSPTGDYEQYF. The CDR3 DNA reads as TGTGCCAGCAGCCCGACAGGTGACTACGAGCAGTACTTC.

The V and J genes are TRBV30 and TRBJ1-2; D not resolved. The CDR3 consists of 13 residues. Trimming removed 0 bases at V and 2 bases at J, with 7 bases between. Germline loops: CDR1 GTSNPN, CDR2 SVGIG (reference sequence). In DNA form, the CDR3 reads TGTGCCTGGAGTGTAGTGCCGAACTATGGCTACACCTTC. It yields the protein CAWSVVPNYGYTF. The entire variable domain, with the rest obtained from reference TRBV30 and TRBJ1-2, is as follows: SQTIHQWPATLVQPVGSPLSLECTVEGTSNPNLYWYRQAAGRGLQLLFYSVGIGQISSEVPQNLSASRPQDRQFILSSKKLLLSDSGFYLCAWSVVPNYGYTFGSGTRLTVV.